This TCR beta chain was recovered during a study of blood T cell repertoires in COVID-19. This CDR3 region has 13 residues. V shed 5 bases and J shed 5 bases, with 11 bases lying between them. CDR1 is SGHRS, CDR2 YFSETQ, per germline. The data were produced by immunoSEQ multiplex PCR, yet TCRdb's version contains in-frame clones alone and is incomplete. The profile shows 45,000 to 50,000 clones, 80% to 90% of them singletons. This TCR was sampled from a man aged 50 or older with acute or convalescent COVID-19. The chain couples TRBV5-1 to TRBJ2-1; tentative D call: TRBD1 (5 bases). What was sequenced was peripheral blood. The CDR3 DNA follows: TGCGCCAGCAGGCCACAGGCAGACAATGAGCAGTTCTTC. This codes for CASRPQADNEQFF.